A selection of T cell receptor beta chains follows, all from one sample in a study of T-cell reconstitution after alpha-beta-depleted transplantation in children. TCRdb reanalysed the PCR reads using MiXCR and keeps one entry per CDR3 protein. The top ten clones hold approximately 1% of a sample with hundreds of thousands of distinct CDR3 sequences, 16% of them seen once. Sequences were derived from PBMCs from the stem cell graft donor, sampled from the stem cell graft. These receptors were obtained from a human donor who donated a stem cell graft to a child with acute myeloid leukemia. Both conserved end residues are part of each CDR3. A D gene is named only where the DNA matches it firmly. Clone size is not always given. Where it is, it says once, few, many or a class for expanded clones.

j_call,cdr3_length,d_call,v_call,clone_size,cdr3_aa,cdr3_nt
TRBJ1-5,16,-,TRBV20-1,-,CSATTGVFLANQPQHF,TGCAGTGCTACGACGGGGGTCTTTCTAGCCAATCAGCCCCAGCATTTT
TRBJ1-1,12,-,TRBV7-9,-,CASRYKDTEAFF,TGTGCCAGCAGATACAAAGACACTGAAGCTTTCTTT
TRBJ2-7,14,-,TRBV7-8,-,CASSLDLSLYEQYF,TGTGCCAGCAGCTTGGACTTGTCCCTATACGAGCAGTACTTC
TRBJ2-4,14,TRBD1,TRBV11-2,many,CASRQGLGKNIQYF,TGTGCCAGTCGACAGGGGCTAGGCAAAAACATTCAGTACTTC
TRBJ1-4,15,TRBD1,TRBV6-1,-,CASFIKTGARRKLFF,TGTGCCAGCTTTATTAAGACAGGGGCGCGGCGAAAACTGTTTTTT
TRBJ2-6,14,-,TRBV5-1,many,CASSPTVGANVLTF,TGCGCCAGCAGCCCCACTGTAGGGGCCAACGTCCTGACTTTC
TRBJ1-2,13,TRBD1,TRBV9,few,CATGGGEGYGYTF,TGTGCCACAGGGGGGGGTGAGGGCTATGGCTACACCTTC
TRBJ1-1,16,TRBD1,TRBV12-3/TRBV12-4,few,CASSPGDRAINTEAFF,TGTGCCAGCAGTCCGGGGGACAGGGCGATAAACACTGAAGCTTTCTTT
TRBJ2-7,15,TRBD1,TRBV6-2/TRBV6-3,-,CASSGTGTGNGEQYF,TGTGCCAGCAGTGGAACCGGGACAGGGAACGGCGAGCAGTACTTC
TRBJ1-4,14,-,TRBV5-1,few,CASSPGTAQEKLFF,TGCGCCAGCAGCCCCGGGACCGCACAGGAAAAACTGTTTTTT
TRBJ2-2,15,TRBD1,TRBV11-2,-,CASSSRQGYAGELFF,TGTGCCAGCAGCTCAAGACAGGGGTACGCCGGGGAGCTGTTTTTT
TRBJ2-3,16,TRBD2,TRBV7-9,-,CASSLGLADSTDTQYF,TGTGCCAGCAGCCTTGGACTAGCGGATTCCACAGATACGCAGTATTTT
TRBJ1-1,12,-,TRBV20-1,-,CSPSKVGAEAFF,TGCAGCCCAAGCAAGGTGGGGGCTGAAGCTTTCTTT
TRBJ2-1,13,-,TRBV10-3,many,CAISGNVGNEQFF,TGTGCCATCAGTGGTAACGTGGGAAATGAGCAGTTCTTC
TRBJ2-1,15,-,TRBV10-3,-,CAISGVKDSYNEQFF,TGTGCCATCAGTGGTGTAAAGGACAGCTACAATGAGCAGTTCTTC
TRBJ2-1,13,-,TRBV11-3,-,CASSPPRNNEQFF,TGTGCCAGCAGCCCACCCAGAAACAATGAGCAGTTCTTC
TRBJ2-6,14,-,TRBV6-5,many,CASSWASGANVLTF,TGTGCCAGCAGTTGGGCATCTGGGGCCAACGTCCTGACTTTC
TRBJ2-3,17,TRBD2,TRBV28,-,CASSLFASGGAMDTQYF,TGTGCCAGCAGTTTATTCGCTAGCGGGGGGGCAATGGATACGCAGTATTTT
TRBJ2-5,14,-,TRBV6-2/TRBV6-3,-,CASTFESGKETQYF,TGTGCCAGCACCTTTGAGAGTGGGAAAGAGACCCAGTACTTC
TRBJ1-4,16,TRBD1,TRBV6-2/TRBV6-3,few,CASSFRTGTGSEKLFF,TGTGCCAGCAGTTTCCGAACCGGGACAGGGTCTGAAAAACTGTTTTTT
TRBJ1-2,15,-,TRBV5-6,many,CASSSPRDLGYGYTF,TGTGCCAGCAGCTCTCCGAGGGATCTCGGCTATGGCTACACCTTC
TRBJ1-2,14,-,TRBV2,few,CASSTGPTNYGYTF,TGTGCCAGCAGTACAGGGCCGACTAACTATGGCTACACCTTC
TRBJ1-4,17,TRBD1,TRBV20-1,-,CSAREKGANSRQEKLFF,TGCAGTGCTAGAGAGAAGGGGGCGAATTCCCGCCAAGAAAAACTGTTTTTT
TRBJ2-2,15,-,TRBV28,few,CASSLHTTPDGELFF,TGTGCCAGCAGTCTCCACACCACACCAGACGGGGAGCTGTTTTTT
TRBJ2-1,16,-,TRBV6-2/TRBV6-3,few,CASSRGTLGHYNEQFF,TGTGCCAGCAGTCGAGGGACCCTAGGTCACTACAATGAGCAGTTCTTC
TRBJ1-5,14,-,TRBV24-1,-,CATSEGHLNQPQHF,TGTGCCACCAGTGAGGGACACCTCAATCAGCCCCAGCATTTT
TRBJ1-1,15,-,TRBV6-4,-,CASSVSFGLNTEAFF,TGTGCCAGCAGTGTAAGTTTTGGATTGAACACTGAAGCTTTCTTT
TRBJ1-2,16,TRBD1,TRBV4-2,many,CASSQGPFGQGYGYTF,TGTGCCAGCAGCCAAGGGCCATTTGGACAGGGATATGGCTACACCTTC
TRBJ2-7,16,TRBD1,TRBV3-1,few,CASSSARTGTSYEQYF,TGTGCCAGCAGTTCCGCGCGGACAGGCACATCCTACGAGCAGTACTTC
TRBJ2-3,14,-,TRBV20-1,many,CSAILTGNTDTQYF,TGCAGTGCTATCCTTACAGGGAACACAGATACGCAGTATTTT
TRBJ2-1,16,-,TRBV7-8,many,CASSLAPTTPYNEQFF,TGTGCCAGCAGCTTAGCTCCTACCACTCCCTACAATGAGCAGTTCTTC
TRBJ1-4,15,TRBD1,TRBV9,many,CASSVEGGGDEKLFF,TGTGCCAGCAGCGTAGAGGGAGGGGGCGATGAAAAACTGTTTTTT
TRBJ2-2,15,TRBD1,TRBV5-1,-,CASSLRTGGTGELFF,TGCGCCAGCAGCCTCCGGACAGGGGGCACCGGGGAGCTGTTTTTT
TRBJ2-3,16,-,TRBV12-3/TRBV12-4,few,CASSPRDSIVTDTQYF,TGTGCCAGCAGTCCGCGGGACTCGATAGTTACAGATACGCAGTATTTT
TRBJ2-2,13,-,TRBV20-1,many,CSARPENTGELFF,TGCAGTGCTAGGCCTGAGAACACCGGGGAGCTGTTTTTT
TRBJ2-3,16,-,TRBV6-5,-,CASSSFSDRPTDTQYF,TGTGCCAGCAGTTCCTTCTCGGACCGTCCCACAGATACGCAGTATTTT
TRBJ2-5,14,-,TRBV12-3/TRBV12-4,-,CASSRLPGEETQYF,TGTGCCAGCAGCCGACTCCCCGGAGAAGAGACCCAGTACTTC
TRBJ1-5,13,-,TRBV30,few,CAWSVEGPTAQHF,TGTGCCTGGAGTGTTGAGGGTCCGACGGCCCAGCATTTT
TRBJ2-1,14,-,TRBV24-1,few,CATRPGAPGNEQFF,TGTGCCACCAGACCTGGGGCACCGGGAAATGAGCAGTTCTTC
TRBJ2-1,14,-,TRBV5-1,-,CASTLELDGNEQFF,TGCGCCAGCACCTTGGAACTAGATGGCAATGAGCAGTTCTTC
TRBJ1-4,14,-,TRBV12-3/TRBV12-4,-,CASAPSATNEKLFF,TGTGCGTCAGCTCCTAGTGCAACTAATGAAAAACTGTTTTTT
TRBJ1-6,15,TRBD1,TRBV20-1,many,CSAQRFGQVNSPLHF,TGCAGTGCTCAACGCTTTGGACAGGTTAATTCACCCCTCCACTTT
TRBJ2-3,18,TRBD1,TRBV27,-,CASSLMLPGQGLSDTQYF,TGTGCCAGCAGTTTAATGCTCCCGGGACAGGGGTTATCAGATACGCAGTATTTT
TRBJ2-1,12,-,TRBV6-2/TRBV6-3,-,CASRPGLDEQFF,TGTGCCAGCAGGCCCGGGTTGGACGAGCAGTTCTTC
TRBJ1-2,12,-,TRBV25-1,many,CASSEEGISYTF,TGTGCCAGCAGTGAAGAAGGGATCAGCTACACCTTC